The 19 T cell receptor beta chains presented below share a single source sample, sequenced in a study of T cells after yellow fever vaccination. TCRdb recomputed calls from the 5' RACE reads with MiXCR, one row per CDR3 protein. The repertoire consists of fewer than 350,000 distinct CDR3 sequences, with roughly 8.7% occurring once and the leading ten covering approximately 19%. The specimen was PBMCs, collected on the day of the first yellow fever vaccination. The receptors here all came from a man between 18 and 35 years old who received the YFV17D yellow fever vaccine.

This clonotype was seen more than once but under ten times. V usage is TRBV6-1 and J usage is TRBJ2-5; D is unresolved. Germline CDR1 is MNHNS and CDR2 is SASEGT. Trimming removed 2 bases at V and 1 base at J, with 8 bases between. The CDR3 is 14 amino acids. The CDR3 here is CASSEFDTQETQYF. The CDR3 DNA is TGTGCCAGCAGTGAATTCGACACCCAAGAGACCCAGTACTTC.

DNA of the CDR3: TGTGCCAGCAGCGGGGCGACAGGGGGCCATCAGCCCCAGCATTTT. It specifies CASSGATGGHQPQHF. The chain employs TRBV7-2 and TRBJ1-5, with 10 bases that match TRBD1. The CDR3 is 15 amino acids. Germline assignment: CDR1 SGHTA and CDR2 FQGNSA. The trim removed 5 bases at V and 5 bases at J, leaving 6 bases unmatched.

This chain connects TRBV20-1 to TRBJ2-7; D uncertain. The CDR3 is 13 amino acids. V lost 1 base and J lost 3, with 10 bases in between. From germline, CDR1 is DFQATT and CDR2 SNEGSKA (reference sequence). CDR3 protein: CSARGTALYEQYF. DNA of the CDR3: TGCAGTGCTAGAGGGACGGCGCTCTACGAGCAGTACTTC.

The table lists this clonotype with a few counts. In DNA form, the CDR3 reads TGTGCCAGCAGCCAAGGGACAGGGAGCACTGAAGCTTTCTTT. This encodes CASSQGTGSTEAFF. The rearrangement uses TRBV3-1 and TRBJ1-1, with TRBD1 identical over 8 bases. This CDR3 comprises 14 residues. Germline-derived CDR1 and CDR2 are LGHDT and YNNKEL (reference sequence). Trimming removed 1 base from V and 4 bases from J; junction bases left unmatched: 2.

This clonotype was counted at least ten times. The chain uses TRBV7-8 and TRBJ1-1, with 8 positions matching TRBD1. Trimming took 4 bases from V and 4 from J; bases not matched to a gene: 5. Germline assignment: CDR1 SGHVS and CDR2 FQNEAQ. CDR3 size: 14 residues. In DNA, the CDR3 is TGTGCCAGCAGCTCTCTCCAGGGGGCCACTGAAGCTTTCTTT. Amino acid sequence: CASSSLQGATEAFF.

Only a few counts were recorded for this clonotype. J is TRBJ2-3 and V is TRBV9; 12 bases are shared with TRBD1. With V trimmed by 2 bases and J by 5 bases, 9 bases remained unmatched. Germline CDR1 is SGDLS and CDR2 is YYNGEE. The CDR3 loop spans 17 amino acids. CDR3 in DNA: TGTGCCAGCAGCGTGAGGGGACAGGGGGCGCCGATAGATACGCAGTATTTT. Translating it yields CASSVRGQGAPIDTQYF. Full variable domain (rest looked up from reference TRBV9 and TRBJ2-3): DSGVTQTPKHLITATGQRVTLRCSPRSGDLSVYWYQQSLDQGLQFLIQYYNGEERAKGNILERFSAQQFPDLHSELNLSSLELGDSALYFCASSVRGQGAPIDTQYFGPGTRLTVL.

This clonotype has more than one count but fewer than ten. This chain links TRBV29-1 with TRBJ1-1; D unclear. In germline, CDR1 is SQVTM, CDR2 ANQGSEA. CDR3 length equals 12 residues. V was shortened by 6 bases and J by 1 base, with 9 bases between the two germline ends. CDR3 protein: CSVETPNTEAFF. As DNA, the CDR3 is TGCAGCGTAGAAACACCGAACACTGAAGCTTTCTTT.

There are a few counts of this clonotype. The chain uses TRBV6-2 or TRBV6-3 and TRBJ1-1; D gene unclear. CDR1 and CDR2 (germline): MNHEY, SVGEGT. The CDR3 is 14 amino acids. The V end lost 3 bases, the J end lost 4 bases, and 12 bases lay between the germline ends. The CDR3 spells CASSYRGLSTEAFF. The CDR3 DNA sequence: TGTGCCAGCAGTTATAGAGGGTTGAGCACTGAAGCTTTCTTT.

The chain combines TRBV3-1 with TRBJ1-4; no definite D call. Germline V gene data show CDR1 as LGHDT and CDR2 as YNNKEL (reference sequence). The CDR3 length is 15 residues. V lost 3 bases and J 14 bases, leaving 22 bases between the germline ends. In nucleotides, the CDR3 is TGTGCCAGCAGCCAGCAACGGACTCTCGGGTTAAACCTGTTTTTT. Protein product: CASSQQRTLGLNLFF.

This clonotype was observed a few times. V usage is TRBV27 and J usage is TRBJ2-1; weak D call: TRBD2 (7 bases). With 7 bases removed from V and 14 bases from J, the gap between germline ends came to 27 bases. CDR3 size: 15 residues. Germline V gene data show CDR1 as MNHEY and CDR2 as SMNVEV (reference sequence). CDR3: CASTRRSEGGRSKFF. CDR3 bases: TGTGCCAGCACCAGACGGTCGGAGGGGGGGCGATCCAAGTTCTTC.

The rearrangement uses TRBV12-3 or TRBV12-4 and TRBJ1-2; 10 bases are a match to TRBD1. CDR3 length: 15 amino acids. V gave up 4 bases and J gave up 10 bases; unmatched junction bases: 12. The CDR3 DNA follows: TGTGCCAGCAGTTGGGAAACGGGGACAGGGGTTGACTACACCTTC. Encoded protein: CASSWETGTGVDYTF.

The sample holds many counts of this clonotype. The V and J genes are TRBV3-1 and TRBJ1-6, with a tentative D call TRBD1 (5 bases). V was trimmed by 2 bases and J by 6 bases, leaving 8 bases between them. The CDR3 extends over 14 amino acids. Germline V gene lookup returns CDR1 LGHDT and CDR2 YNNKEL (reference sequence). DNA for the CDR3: TGTGCCAGCAGCCAACAGGGTCTTAATTCACCCCTCCACTTT. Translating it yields CASSQQGLNSPLHF.

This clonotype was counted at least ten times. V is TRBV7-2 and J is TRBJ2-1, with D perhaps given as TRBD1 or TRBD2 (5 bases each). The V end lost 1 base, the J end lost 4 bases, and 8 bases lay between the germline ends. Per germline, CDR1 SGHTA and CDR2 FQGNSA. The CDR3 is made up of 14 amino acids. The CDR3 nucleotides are TGTGCCAGCAGCTTAGATGGGACGTACAATGAGCAGTTCTTC. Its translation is CASSLDGTYNEQFF.

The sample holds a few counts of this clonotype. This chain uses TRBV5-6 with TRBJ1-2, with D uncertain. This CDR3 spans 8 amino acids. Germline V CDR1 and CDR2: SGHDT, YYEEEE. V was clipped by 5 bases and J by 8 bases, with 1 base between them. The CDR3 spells CASRGYTF. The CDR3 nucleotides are TGTGCCAGCAGAGGCTACACCTTC.

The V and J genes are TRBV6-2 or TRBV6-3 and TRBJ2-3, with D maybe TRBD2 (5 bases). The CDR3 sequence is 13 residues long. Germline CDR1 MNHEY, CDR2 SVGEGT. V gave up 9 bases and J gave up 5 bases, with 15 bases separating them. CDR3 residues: CASCLGREDTQYF. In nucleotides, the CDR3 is TGTGCCAGTTGTCTTGGACGGGAAGATACGCAGTATTTT.

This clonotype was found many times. CDR3 in amino acids: CASSPQGHLGAEQYV. CDR3 nucleotides: TGTGCCAGCAGTCCACAGGGGCACCTAGGGGCCGAGCAGTACGTC. The chain links TRBV12-3 or TRBV12-4 to TRBJ2-7; 7 nucleotides align to TRBD1. This CDR3 is 15 amino acids long. The V and J ends lost 5 bases and 6 bases, in that order; junction bases with no gene match: 13.

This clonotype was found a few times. Written as DNA, the CDR3 is TGCGCCAGCGATCCGGGACAGGGCGACGGCTACACCTTC. Protein sequence: CASDPGQGDGYTF. The genes are TRBV5-1 and TRBJ1-2, with 9 positions matching TRBD1. CDR1 and CDR2 (germline): SGHRS, YFSETQ. Trimming took 7 bases from V and 8 from J; bases not matched to a gene: 9. The CDR3 length is 13 residues.

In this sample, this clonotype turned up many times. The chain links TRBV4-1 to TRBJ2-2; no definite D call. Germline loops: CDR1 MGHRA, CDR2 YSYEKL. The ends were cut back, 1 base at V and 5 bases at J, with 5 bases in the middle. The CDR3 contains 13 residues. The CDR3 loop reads CASSQGGTGELFF. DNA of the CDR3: TGCGCCAGCAGCCAAGGGGGAACCGGGGAGCTGTTTTTT.

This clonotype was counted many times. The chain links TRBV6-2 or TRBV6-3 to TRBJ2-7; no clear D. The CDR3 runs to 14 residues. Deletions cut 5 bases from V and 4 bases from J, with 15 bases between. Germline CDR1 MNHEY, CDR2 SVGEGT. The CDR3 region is CASSNLLKGYEQYF. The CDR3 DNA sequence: TGTGCCAGCAGTAACCTCTTGAAAGGGTACGAGCAGTACTTC.